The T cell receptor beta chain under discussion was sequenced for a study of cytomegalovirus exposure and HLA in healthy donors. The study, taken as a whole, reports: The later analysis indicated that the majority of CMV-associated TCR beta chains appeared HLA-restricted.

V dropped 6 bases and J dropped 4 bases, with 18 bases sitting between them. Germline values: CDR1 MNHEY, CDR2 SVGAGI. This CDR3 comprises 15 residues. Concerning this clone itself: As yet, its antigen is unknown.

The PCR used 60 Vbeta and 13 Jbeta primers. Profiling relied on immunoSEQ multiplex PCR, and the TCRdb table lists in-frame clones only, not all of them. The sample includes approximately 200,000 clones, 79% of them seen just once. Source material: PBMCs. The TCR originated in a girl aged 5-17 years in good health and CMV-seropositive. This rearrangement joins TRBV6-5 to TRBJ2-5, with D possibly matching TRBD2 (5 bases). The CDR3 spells CASSNGLAGGETQYF. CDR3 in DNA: TGTGCCAGCAGCAATGGCCTAGCCGGCGGAGAGACCCAGTACTTC.